This T cell receptor (beta chain) was recovered during a study of blood T cells in healthy people across ages (dated by TCRdb to between 2014 and 2017). Regarding the study in general: In model experiments, template switching captured about one uniquely barcoded TCR beta cDNA molecule for every two T cells. To avoid experimental bias, donors of different ages were randomly spread across the sequencing lanes. Two additional independent replicas of 1 million unique cDNA reads from the same blood draw were analyzed for two donors (one aged 18 to 29 and one aged 80 or older). To track age-related changes in TCR beta repertoire diversity, the study relied on deep sequencing normalized with unique cDNA molecular identifiers. Four age groups were formed from the donors: young (average about 16 years), middle-aged (around 41), aged (about 68) and long-lived (approximately 78). General conclusions and limits of the study: Compared with the aged group, more naive CD4+ T cells, fewer expanded clones and increased TCR diversity were shown by the long-lived group, suggesting age selection. As age increased, observed TCR beta diversity per million T cells dropped in a roughly linear way, and a significant reduction was already evident by age about 40. Since profiling was done on bulk unsorted PBMCs, naive and antigen-experienced compartments could not be conclusively compared. Total diversity estimates from one million sequenced T cells were considered lower bounds and underestimates. There was a strong correlation between observed TCR beta diversity and the percentage of naive T cells measured by flow cytometry. Donor CMV infection status was unknown, potentially confounding age-related changes in expanded clonotypes.

The 39 donors, aged about 6 to 100 years, were systemically healthy Caucasian individuals from Russia. Approximately 10 milliliters of peripheral blood were collected from each donor into EDTA-treated Vacutainer tubes. Ficoll-Paque density-gradient centrifugation was used to isolate PBMCs, with at least 6.5 million obtained per sample. Trizol reagent was used to extract total RNA from PBMCs, with at least 6 micrograms per sample. For every donor, flow cytometry on a PBMC aliquot measured the percentage of naive CD45RAhigh/CD27high T cells. Libraries were constructed by 5' RACE. TCRdb names Illumina HiSeq 2500 as the instrument used. A second PCR of about 6 to 11 cycles was run with a J-beta primer mix and a sample-barcoded 5' primer. A unique molecular identifier was introduced onto each TCR beta cDNA molecule by a template-switch 5' adaptor carrying 12 random nucleotides. At least 2.5 million CDR3-containing paired-end reads were obtained from each sample. First-strand cDNA synthesis was performed from all RNA using the Mint cDNA synthesis kit, with priming by a TRBC-specific oligonucleotide. All cDNA was treated with uracil-DNA glycosylase and then went through a first 18-cycle PCR with the universal primers M1SS and BC2_uni_R. On the authors' methods: For normalization, 1 million high-quality reads were randomly selected from each sample, with every read carrying a distinct molecular identifier. Instead of being binned into consensus sequences, reads with shared molecular identifiers were discarded. CDR3 identification, clonotype clustering and error correction used MiTCR with a Q25 quality threshold and the strictest error-elimination algorithm. A nonparametric unseen species model using Euler transformation provided a lower-bound estimate of total TCR beta diversity. TCRdb itself trimmed the public reads at Q25 with fastp, ran MiXCR and retained productive beta chains. Duplicate CDR3 protein sequences are folded into a single record with the most common DNA and genes. The V and J calls and clone size are TCRdb's, not the authors'. The sample contains 630,000 or so distinct CDR3 sequences, about 30% of them found a single time. Roughly 14% of the sample belongs to the ten largest clones.

CDR1 and CDR2, looked up from the germline V gene, are SQVTM and ANQGSEA. V loses 7 bases at its end and J loses 4 bases; junction bases beyond the gene matches: 6. The CDR3 holds 12 amino acids from the cysteine to the phenylalanine. Kept here is only the CDR3 DNA, which spans 36 bases and is read in frame from base 1. About this clonotype itself: Its recognized antigen is unknown. No base quality values were provided; no much bigger clone lies one nucleotide off.

The source is a woman aged 80 or older in good health. Donor details come from another sample of the same person, matched by shared clones. The chain was built from TRBV29-1 and TRBJ1-1; 7 nucleotides in the junction match TRBD1. The sequencing input was blood. The CDR3 reads as follows: CSAWDSFTEAFF. The bases read TGCAGCGCCTGGGACAGTTTCACTGAAGCTTTCTTT. Joined to the reference TRBV29-1 and TRBJ1-1 proteins, this CDR3 gives the full variable domain: SAVISQKPSRDICQRGTSLTIQCQVDSQVTMMFWYRQQPGQSLTLIATANQGSEATYESGFVIDKFPISRPNLTFSTLTVSNMSPEDSSIYLCSAWDSFTEAFFGQGTRLTVV.